The entry below gives a single T cell receptor (beta chain) sequence along with its context. The target antigen is unknown. The sample originates from a study of cytomegalovirus exposure and HLA in healthy donors. General observations from the study: The study dropped some indistinguishable V segments, TRBV6-2 and TRBV6-3 among them. Certain sequence variants were highly shared and formed a cluster, and this cluster was likely a sequencing artifact. Within an earlier analysis, most TCR beta V segments proved productive either about 87% or about 30% of the time. Common viral pathogens (according to a later analysis) appeared linked to several of the most significant clusters.

The CDR3 consists of 14 residues. Germline CDR1 SNHLY, CDR2 FYNNEI. Between the trimmed V and J ends, which lost 6 bases and 4 bases, there was a span of 16 bases. Vbeta (60) and Jbeta (13) primers were used in the PCR. Generated by immunoSEQ multiplex PCR, the TCRdb table keeps only in-frame clones and is missing some. The data hold approximately 44,000 clones, with roughly 80% observed a single time. The chain is built from TRBV2 and TRBJ2-7; a weak D match, TRBD2 (6 bases). The sequenced sample consisted of PBMCs. The source of this sequence is a man aged 50-60 years in good health and CMV-seronegative. The CDR3 is CASRATSNSYEQYF. For the CDR3, the DNA is TGTGCCAGCAGGGCGACTAGTAACTCTTACGAGCAGTACTTC.